This T cell receptor (beta chain) is drawn from a study of blood T cell repertoires in COVID-19. The CDR3 has 18 residues. Germline values: CDR1 SGHAT, CDR2 FQNNGV. V was clipped by 5 bases and J by 0 bases; unmatched bases: 10. Here immunoSEQ multiplex PCR was the method, and the copy in TCRdb shows in-frame clones only, minus some. The data hold around 290,000 clones, with around nine tenths observed a single time. This sequence was found in a woman aged 18-29 years who had recovered from COVID-19. V gene TRBV11-2 combines with J gene TRBJ2-6; 7 positions match TRBD1. Sequencing was done on a sample of PBMCs or T cells enriched from blood (not recorded which). CDR3 amino acids: CASSRWDRHSSGANVLTF. The DNA of the CDR3 is TGTGCCAGCAGCCGATGGGACAGACACAGCTCTGGGGCCAACGTCCTGACTTTC.